Listed here are 3 T cell receptor beta chains from one sample, sequenced in a study of cytomegalovirus exposure and HLA in healthy donors (dated by TCRdb to 2015 to 2018). Library preparation used the immunoSEQ multiplex PCR assay. For the multiplex PCR, a mixture combining 60 forward primers for TCR Vbeta segments and 13 reverse primers for TCR Jbeta segments was used. This immuneACCESS table, as held by TCRdb, lists in-frame sequences with V and J called but not all clones. Of the missing ones, under half trace to an unresolved V gene in checked studies; the others have no known cause. Present in this sample are under 250,000 clones, 70% to 80% of which were seen just once. The ten largest clones take up just under 3% of the sample. The source material was PBMCs. The receptors shown here come from a woman aged 25-40 years in good health and CMV-seronegative.

The chain links TRBV19 to TRBJ2-1; a possible D gene is TRBD1 (5 bases). From germline, CDR1 is LNHDA and CDR2 SQIVND (reference sequence). The length of the CDR3 is 15 residues. V lost 5 bases, J lost 4 bases, and 15 bases lay in between. The chain's CDR3 is CASSFDSTYYNEQFF. CDR3 DNA sequence: TGTGCCAGTAGTTTCGACAGTACCTATTACAATGAGCAGTTCTTC.

The V gene is TRBV7-8, the J gene TRBJ2-7; D call uncertain. This CDR3 is built from 12 residues. Between the trimmed V and J ends, which lost 2 bases and 4 bases, there was a span of 6 bases. CDR1 SGHVS and CDR2 FQNEAQ come from the germline V gene. CDR3 in amino acids: CASSLSNYEQYF. The CDR3 nucleotides read TGTGCCAGCAGCTTAAGCAATTACGAGCAGTACTTC.

The chain uses TRBV11-3 and TRBJ1-1; 10 nucleotides align to TRBD1. The CDR3 has 15 residues. Per the germline V gene, CDR1 is SGHNT and CDR2 is YENEEA. The junction had 3 bases not matched to a gene; V was cut back by 5 bases and J by 0 bases. CDR3: CASSEGQGMNTEAFF. Here the CDR3 DNA reads TGTGCCAGCAGCGAGGGACAGGGGATGAACACTGAAGCTTTCTTT. Full variable domain (rest looked up from reference TRBV11-3 and TRBJ1-1): EAGVVQSPRYKIIEKKQPVAFWCNPISGHNTLYWYLQNLGQGPELLIRYENEEAVDDSQLPKDRFSAERLKGVDSTLKIQPAELGDSAVYLCASSEGQGMNTEAFFGQGTRLTVV.